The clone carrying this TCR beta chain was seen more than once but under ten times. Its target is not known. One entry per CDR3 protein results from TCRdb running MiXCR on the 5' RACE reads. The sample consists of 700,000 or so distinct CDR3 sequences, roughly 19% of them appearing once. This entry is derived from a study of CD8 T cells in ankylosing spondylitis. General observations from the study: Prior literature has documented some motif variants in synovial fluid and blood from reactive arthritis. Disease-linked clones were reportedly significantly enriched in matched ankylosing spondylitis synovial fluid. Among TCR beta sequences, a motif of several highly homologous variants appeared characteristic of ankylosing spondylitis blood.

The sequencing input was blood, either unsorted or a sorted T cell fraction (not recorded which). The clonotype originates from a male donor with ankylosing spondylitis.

CDR3 DNA sequence: TGTGCCAGCTCACCAGGGACAGGGGGCCATGGTGAAAAACTGTTTTTT. It translates to CASSPGTGGHGEKLFF. J is TRBJ1-4 and V is TRBV18, with 12 positions matching TRBD1. The germline V gene encodes CDR1 KGHSH and CDR2 LQKENI. After removal of 2 bases from V and 7 bases from J, the junction contained 5 bases not matched to a gene. The CDR3 sequence is 16 residues long.